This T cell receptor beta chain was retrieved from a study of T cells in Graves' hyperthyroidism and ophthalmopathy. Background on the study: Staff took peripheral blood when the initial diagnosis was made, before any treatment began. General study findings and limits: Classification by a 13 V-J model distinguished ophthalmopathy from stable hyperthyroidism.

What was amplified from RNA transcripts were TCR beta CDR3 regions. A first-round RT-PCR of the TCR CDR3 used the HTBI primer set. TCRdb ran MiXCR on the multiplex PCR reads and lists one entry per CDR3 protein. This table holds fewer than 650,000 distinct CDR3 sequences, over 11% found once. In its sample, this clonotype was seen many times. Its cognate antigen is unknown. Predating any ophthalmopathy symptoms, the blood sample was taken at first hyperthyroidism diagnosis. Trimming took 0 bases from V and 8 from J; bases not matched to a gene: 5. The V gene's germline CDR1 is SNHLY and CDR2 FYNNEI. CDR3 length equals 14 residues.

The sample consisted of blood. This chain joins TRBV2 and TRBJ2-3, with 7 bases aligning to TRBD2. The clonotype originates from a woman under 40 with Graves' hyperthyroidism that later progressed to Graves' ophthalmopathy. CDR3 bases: TGTGCCAGCAGTGAAGCGGGAGGGCCTGGTACGCAGTATTTT. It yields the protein CASSEAGGPGTQYF.